This T cell receptor beta chain originates from a study of blood T cell repertoires in COVID-19. V was cut by 4 bases and J by 4 bases, with 5 bases left in between. CDR3 length: 12 amino acids. CDR1 and CDR2 (germline): SGHTA, FQGNSA. Sequencing used immunoSEQ multiplex PCR; TCRdb keeps in-frame clones, though not all of them. There are about 110,000 clones in the sample; over 65% occur only once, and 1.5% to 2% lies in the top ten. The genes are TRBV7-2 and TRBJ1-5; unclear D gene. This sequence was found in a woman in her thirties or forties with acute or convalescent COVID-19. The sample consisted of peripheral blood. CDR3 sequence (DNA): TGTGCCAGCAGCTATTATAATCAGCCCCAGCATTTT. It codes for CASSYYNQPQHF.